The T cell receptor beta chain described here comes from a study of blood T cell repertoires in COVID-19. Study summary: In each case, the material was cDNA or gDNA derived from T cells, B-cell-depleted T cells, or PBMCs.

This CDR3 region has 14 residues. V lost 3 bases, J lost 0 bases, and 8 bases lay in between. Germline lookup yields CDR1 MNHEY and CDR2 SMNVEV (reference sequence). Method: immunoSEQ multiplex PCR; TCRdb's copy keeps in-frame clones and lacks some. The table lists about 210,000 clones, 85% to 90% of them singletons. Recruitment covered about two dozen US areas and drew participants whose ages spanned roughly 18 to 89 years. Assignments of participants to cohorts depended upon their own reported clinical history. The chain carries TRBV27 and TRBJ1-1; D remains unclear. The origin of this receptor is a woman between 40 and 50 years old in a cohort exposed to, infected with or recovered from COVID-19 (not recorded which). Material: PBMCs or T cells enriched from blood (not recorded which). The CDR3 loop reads CASSFSEMNTEAFF. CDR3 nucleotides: TGTGCCAGCAGTTTCAGTGAAATGAACACTGAAGCTTTCTTT.